This T cell receptor (beta chain) came from a study of T-cell reconstitution after alpha-beta-depleted transplantation in children (dated by TCRdb to the mid-2010s). Some background on the complete study: Using TCR repertoire profiling, the study followed T-cell immune reconstitution in a quantitative way in children after TCRalphabeta/CD19-depleted allogeneic hematopoietic cell transplantation.

Library creation used PCR. The data were produced on an Illumina HiSeq 2500. TCR library preparation used molecular barcoding, with unique molecular identifiers applied to normalize quantification of the TCRbeta repertoire. TCRdb ran its own pipeline on the public reads, namely fastp trimming at Q25 and MiXCR clone calling, and kept in-frame beta chains. For every CDR3 protein sequence, its rows merge into one entry that carries the most common genes and DNA. The sample records about 980,000 distinct CDR3 sequences, about 31% of which are singletons. 25% to 35% of the sample is in the top ten clones. The study at large found these results: Hyperexpanded clone frequencies declined over subsequent months; after one year, T-cell counts and TCRbeta diversity were mostly attributed to newly produced T cells. The high TCRbeta diversity at day 60 in some patients was ascribed to recipient T cells and intrathymic progenitors that had survived conditioning. About two months after transplant, the apparently early recovery of alphabetaT-cell counts reportedly depended on just several hundred clones that had expanded rapidly and came from non-depleted graft cells.

In regard to this clonotype: It has no known antigen specificity. No much larger clone is present one base from it, and per-base qualities are unavailable.

Inclusive of the bounding cysteine and phenylalanine, the CDR3 is 15 residues long. The read is trimmed to its CDR3 DNA, 45 bases read in frame from base 1. The germline V end is reduced by 0 bases and the J end by 10 bases; junction bases left unmatched: 8. Sequences SGHKS (CDR1) and YYEKEE (CDR2) are obtained from the germline V gene (reference sequence). This specimen's treatment or condition label, per the study, means: allogeneic hematopoietic cell transplantation with graft depleted of TCRalphabeta T cells and CD19 B cells. The transplant recipients were children given TCRalphabeta/CD19-depleted allogeneic hematopoietic cell grafts.

The sample was PBMCs, mostly from graft donor cells, taken 360 days after TCRalphabeta/CD19-depleted stem cell transplant. The chain couples TRBV5-5 to TRBJ2-1; 9 central nucleotides agree with TRBD2. The sequence derives from a boy under two years old who had a stem cell transplant for SCID, so the T cells may come from the graft donor. The CDR3 region has the sequence CASSLGASGVGEQFF. At the DNA level, the sequence is TGTGCCAGCAGCTTGGGGGCTAGCGGGGTAGGCGAGCAGTTCTTC.